The clone carrying this TCR beta chain was counted a few times. No antigen is known for it. This entry comes from a study of response to subunit inactivated influenza vaccine. The ends lost 0 bases at V and 4 bases at J; junction bases unmatched: 6. In germline, CDR1 is SGHKS, CDR2 YYEKEE (reference sequence). CDR3 size: 15 residues. Study-level findings and limits: A suggestion made by the authors is that each seasonal influenza vaccination recruits few new T cells.

TCRdb redid the calling of the RT-PCR reads with MiXCR, one entry per CDR3 protein. The sample has approximately 290,000 distinct CDR3 sequences, about 20% seen once; the top ten hold 10% to 13%. The sequence came from a man aged 50-75 years who received an inactivated influenza vaccine. The chain links TRBV5-5 to TRBJ1-1; the match to TRBD1 covers 7 bases. The input for sequencing was PBMCs from blood, taken 21 months after vaccination. CDR3 nucleotide sequence: TGTGCCAGCAGCTTGGCCCCGGGACAGACCACTGAAGCTTTCTTT. It codes for CASSLAPGQTTEAFF. The full variable domain, with the rest looked up from reference TRBV5-5 and TRBJ1-1, is DAGVTQSPTHLIKTRGQQVTLRCSPISGHKSVSWYQQVLGQGPQFIFQYYEKEERGRGNFPDRFSARQFPNYSSELNVNALLLGDSALYLCASSLAPGQTTEAFFGQGTRLTVV.